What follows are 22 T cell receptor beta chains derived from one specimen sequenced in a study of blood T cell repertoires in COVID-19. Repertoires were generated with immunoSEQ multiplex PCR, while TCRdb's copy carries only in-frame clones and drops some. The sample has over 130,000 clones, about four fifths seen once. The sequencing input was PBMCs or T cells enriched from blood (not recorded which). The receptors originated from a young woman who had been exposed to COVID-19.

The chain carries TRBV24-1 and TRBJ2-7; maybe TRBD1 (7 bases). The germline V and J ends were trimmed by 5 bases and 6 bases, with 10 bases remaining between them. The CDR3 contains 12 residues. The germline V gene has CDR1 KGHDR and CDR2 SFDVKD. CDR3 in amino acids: CATSAGGCEQYF. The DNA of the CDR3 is TGTGCCACCAGTGCAGGGGGGTGCGAGCAGTACTTC.

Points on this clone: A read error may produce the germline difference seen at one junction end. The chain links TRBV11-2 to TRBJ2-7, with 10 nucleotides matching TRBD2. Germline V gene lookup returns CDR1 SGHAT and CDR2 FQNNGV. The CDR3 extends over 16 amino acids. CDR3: CASSQISGRYSHEQYF. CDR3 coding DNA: TGTGCCAGCAGCCAAATTAGCGGGAGGTACTCCCACGAGCAGTACTTC.

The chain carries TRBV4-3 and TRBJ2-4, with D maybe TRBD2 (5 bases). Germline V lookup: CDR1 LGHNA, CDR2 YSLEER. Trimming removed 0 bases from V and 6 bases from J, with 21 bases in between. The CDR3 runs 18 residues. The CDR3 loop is CASSQDHDYRGGGNIQYF. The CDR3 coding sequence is TGCGCCAGCAGCCAAGATCATGACTACCGAGGTGGAGGAAACATTCAGTACTTC.

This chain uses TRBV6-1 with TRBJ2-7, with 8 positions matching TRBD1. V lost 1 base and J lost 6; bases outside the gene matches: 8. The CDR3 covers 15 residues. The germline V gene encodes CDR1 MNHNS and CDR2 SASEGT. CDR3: CASSEGLGQGSEQYF. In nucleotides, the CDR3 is TGTGCCAGCAGTGAAGGTTTAGGACAGGGAAGCGAGCAGTACTTC.

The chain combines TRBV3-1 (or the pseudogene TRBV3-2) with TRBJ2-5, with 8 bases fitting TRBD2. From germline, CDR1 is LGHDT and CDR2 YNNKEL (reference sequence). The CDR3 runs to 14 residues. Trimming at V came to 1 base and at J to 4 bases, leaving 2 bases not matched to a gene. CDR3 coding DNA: TGTGCCAGCAGCCAAGCGGGAGGGCTAGAGACCCAGTACTTC. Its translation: CASSQAGGLETQYF.

In DNA form, the CDR3 reads TGTGCCAGCAGCCGAGGGGAGACCCAGTACTTC. Translated, it gives CASSRGETQYF. This chain links TRBV9 with TRBJ2-5; D possibly corresponds to TRBD2 (5 bases). The ends were cut back, 4 bases at V and 5 bases at J, with 6 bases in the middle. Per the germline V gene, CDR1 is SGDLS and CDR2 is YYNGEE. This CDR3 region has 11 residues.

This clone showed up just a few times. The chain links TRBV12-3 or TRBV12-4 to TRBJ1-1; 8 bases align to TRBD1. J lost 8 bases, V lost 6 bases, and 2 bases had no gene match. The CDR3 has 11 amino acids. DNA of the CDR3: TGTGCCAGCAGCCGGACAGGGGAAGCTTTCTTT. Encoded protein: CASSRTGEAFF.

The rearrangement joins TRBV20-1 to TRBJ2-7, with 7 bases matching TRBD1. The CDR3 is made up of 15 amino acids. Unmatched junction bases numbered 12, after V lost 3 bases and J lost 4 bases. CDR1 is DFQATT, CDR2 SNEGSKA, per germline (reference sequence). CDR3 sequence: CSASRGQGAFYEQYF. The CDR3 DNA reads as TGCAGTGCTAGTAGGGGGCAGGGAGCTTTTTACGAGCAGTACTTC.

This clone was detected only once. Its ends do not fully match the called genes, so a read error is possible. CDR3: CASRKPGRGWLF. CDR3 in DNA: TGTGCCAGCAGAAAACCAGGGCGGGGGTGGCTCTTC. The V gene is TRBV6-5, the J gene TRBJ2-7, with TRBD2 identical over 7 bases. The CDR3 contains 12 residues. Germline CDR1 is MNHEY and CDR2 is SVGAGI.

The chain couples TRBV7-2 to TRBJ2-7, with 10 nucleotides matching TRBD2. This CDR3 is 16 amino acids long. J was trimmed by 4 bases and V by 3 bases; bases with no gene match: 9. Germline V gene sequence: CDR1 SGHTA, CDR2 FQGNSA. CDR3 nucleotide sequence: TGTGCCAGCAGCTTCCAAGCGGGAGGGGGAATTTACGAGCAGTACTTC. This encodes CASSFQAGGGIYEQYF.

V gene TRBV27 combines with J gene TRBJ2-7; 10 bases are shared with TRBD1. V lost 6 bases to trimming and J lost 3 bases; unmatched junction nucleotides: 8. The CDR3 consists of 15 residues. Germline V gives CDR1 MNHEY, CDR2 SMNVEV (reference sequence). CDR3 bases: TGTGCCAGCAGCAGGGACAGGGGCACCCTCTACGAGCAGTACTTC. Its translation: CASSRDRGTLYEQYF.

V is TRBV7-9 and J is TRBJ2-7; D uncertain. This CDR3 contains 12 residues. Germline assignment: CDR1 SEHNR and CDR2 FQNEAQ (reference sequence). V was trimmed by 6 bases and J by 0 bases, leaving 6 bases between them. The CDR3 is CASSLHSYEQYF. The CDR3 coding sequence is TGTGCCAGCAGTTTACACTCCTACGAGCAGTACTTC. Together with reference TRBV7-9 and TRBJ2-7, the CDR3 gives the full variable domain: DTGVSQNPRHKITKRGQNVTFRCDPISEHNRLYWYRQTLGQGPEFLTYFQNEAQLEKSRLLSDRFSAERPKGSFSTLEIQRTEQGDSAMYLCASSLHSYEQYFGPGTRLTVT.

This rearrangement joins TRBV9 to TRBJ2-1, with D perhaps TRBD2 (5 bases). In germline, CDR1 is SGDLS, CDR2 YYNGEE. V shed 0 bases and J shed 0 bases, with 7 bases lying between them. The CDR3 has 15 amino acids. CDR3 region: CASSVAGISYNEQFF. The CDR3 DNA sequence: TGTGCCAGCAGCGTAGCGGGGATCTCCTACAATGAGCAGTTCTTC.

The CDR3, as DNA: TGTGCCAGCTCACCGTGGCACACGAACACTGAAGCTTTCTTT. It encodes CASSPWHTNTEAFF. This chain links TRBV18 with TRBJ1-1; no clear D. CDR3 length: 14 residues. V shed 3 bases and J shed 1 base, with 9 bases lying between them. CDR1 is KGHSH and CDR2 is LQKENI in the germline V gene. The whole variable domain, filled in from reference TRBV18 and TRBJ1-1, reads NAGVMQNPRHLVRRRGQEARLRCSPMKGHSHVYWYRQLPEEGLKFMVYLQKENIIDESGMPKERFSAEFPKEGPSILRIQQVVRGDSAAYFCASSPWHTNTEAFFGQGTRLTVV.

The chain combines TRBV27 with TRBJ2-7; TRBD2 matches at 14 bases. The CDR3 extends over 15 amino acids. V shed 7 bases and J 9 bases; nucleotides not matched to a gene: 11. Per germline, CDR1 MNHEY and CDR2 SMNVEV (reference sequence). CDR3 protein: CASKTSGTSGSLQYF. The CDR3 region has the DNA TGTGCCAGCAAAACTTCCGGGACTAGCGGGAGTCTGCAGTACTTC.

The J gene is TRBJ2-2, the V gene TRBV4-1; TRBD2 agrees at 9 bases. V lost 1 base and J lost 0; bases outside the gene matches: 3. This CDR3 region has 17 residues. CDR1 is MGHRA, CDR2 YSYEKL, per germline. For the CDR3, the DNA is TGCGCCAGCAGCCAAGGCGTAGCGGGAGCGAACACCGGGGAGCTGTTTTTT. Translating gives CASSQGVAGANTGELFF.

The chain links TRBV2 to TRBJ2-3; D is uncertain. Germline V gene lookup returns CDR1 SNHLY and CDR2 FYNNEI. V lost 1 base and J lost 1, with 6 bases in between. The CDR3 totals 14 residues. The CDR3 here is CASSEGAGTDTQYF. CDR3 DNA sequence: TGTGCCAGCAGTGAAGGGGCAGGCACAGATACGCAGTATTTT.

The CDR3: CASSQWRNEKLFF. The CDR3 bases are TGCGCCAGCAGCCAATGGAGGAATGAAAAACTGTTTTTT. The rearrangement joins TRBV4-1 to TRBJ1-4; the D is unclear. Looked up from germline, CDR1 is MGHRA and CDR2 is YSYEKL. The CDR3 has 13 residues. V lost 2 bases and J 5 bases, leaving 6 bases between the germline ends.

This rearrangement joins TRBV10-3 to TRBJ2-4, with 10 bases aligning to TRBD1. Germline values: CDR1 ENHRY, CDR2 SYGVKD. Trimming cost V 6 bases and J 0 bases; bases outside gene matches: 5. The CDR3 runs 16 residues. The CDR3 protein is CAIRGDRGLAKNIQYF. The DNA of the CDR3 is TGTGCCATCAGAGGGGACAGGGGACTAGCCAAAAACATTCAGTACTTC.

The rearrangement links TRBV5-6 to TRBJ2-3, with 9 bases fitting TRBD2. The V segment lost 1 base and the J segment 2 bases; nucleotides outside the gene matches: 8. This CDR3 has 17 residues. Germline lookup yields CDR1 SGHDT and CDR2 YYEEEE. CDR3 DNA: TGTGCCAGCAGCTTGAGGTCTAGCGGGAAACCCACAGATACGCAGTATTTT. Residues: CASSLRSSGKPTDTQYF.

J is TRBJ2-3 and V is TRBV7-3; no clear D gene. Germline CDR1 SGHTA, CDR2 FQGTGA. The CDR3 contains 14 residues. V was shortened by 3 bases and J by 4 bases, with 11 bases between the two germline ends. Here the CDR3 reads CASSLALSADTQYF. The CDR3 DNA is TGTGCCAGCAGCTTGGCCCTCAGTGCAGATACGCAGTATTTT.

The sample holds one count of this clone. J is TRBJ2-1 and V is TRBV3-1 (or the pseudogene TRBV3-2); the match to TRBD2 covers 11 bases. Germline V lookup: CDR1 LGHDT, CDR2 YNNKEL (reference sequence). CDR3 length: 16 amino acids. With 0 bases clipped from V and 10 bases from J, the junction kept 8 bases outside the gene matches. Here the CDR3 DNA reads TGTGCCAGCAGCCAAGATATCCGGACTAGCGGGTCCGAGCAGTTCTTC. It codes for CASSQDIRTSGSEQFF.